Each of the 32 T cell receptor beta chains below was sequenced from the same sample in a study of patients and donors after allogeneic stem cell transplantation. TCRdb called the RT-PCR reads again in MiXCR, with one record for every CDR3 protein. The repertoire has some 92,000 distinct CDR3 sequences, roughly 52% of them found once; the top ten carry 60% to 65%. Input material: blood, either unsorted or a sorted T cell fraction (not recorded which). The receptors stem from a human donor who was either an allogeneic HSCT recipient or a stem cell or donor lymphocyte infusion donor (not recorded which). It is not recorded whose cells these are; they may come from a transplant donor.

The chain links TRBV28 to TRBJ1-2; 8 bases align to TRBD1. J lost 4 bases, V lost 6 bases, and 4 bases had no gene match. Germline V gene sequence: CDR1 MDHEN, CDR2 SYDVKM. There are 13 residues in the CDR3. This chain's CDR3 is CASSLDRAYGYTF. CDR3 nucleotide sequence: TGTGCCAGCAGCCTGGACAGGGCCTATGGCTACACCTTC.

The rearrangement uses TRBV20-1 and TRBJ2-7, with TRBD2 as a possible D gene (6 bases). V was trimmed by 5 bases and J by 4 bases, leaving 15 bases between them. This CDR3 region has 13 residues. Looked up from germline, CDR1 is DFQATT and CDR2 is SNEGSKA (reference sequence). The CDR3 nucleotides are TGCAGTGCTCAGGGACTGAGCCCTTACGAGCAGTACTTC. As protein: CSAQGLSPYEQYF.

The V and J genes are TRBV20-1 and TRBJ1-4; no firm D call. Germline V gene lookup returns CDR1 DFQATT and CDR2 SNEGSKA (reference sequence). Trimming cost V 0 bases and J 7 bases, with 21 bases left between them. The CDR3 spans 17 residues. CDR3 region: CSARDSGRWRRGEKLFF. The DNA for the CDR3 is TGCAGTGCTAGAGATAGTGGTCGGTGGAGAAGAGGTGAAAAACTGTTTTTT.

This chain uses TRBV28 with TRBJ1-4, with TRBD1 identical over 9 bases. The CDR3 extends over 17 amino acids. V trimming: 4 bases; J trimming: 6 bases; junction bases outside the gene matches: 12. Germline values: CDR1 MDHEN, CDR2 SYDVKM. The CDR3 loop is CASSSRRGQGQDEKLFF. CDR3 sequence (DNA): TGTGCCAGCAGTTCACGCCGGGGACAGGGACAAGATGAAAAACTGTTTTTT.

This clonotype was detected only a few times. The CDR3 spells CASSQSVSTEAFF. In nucleotides, the CDR3 is TGTGCCAGCAGCCAATCGGTGAGCACTGAAGCTTTCTTT. The chain uses TRBV6-6 and TRBJ1-1; no firm D call. CDR3 size: 13 residues. The V gene lost 6 bases and the J gene lost 4 bases, with 12 bases spanning the gap. Germline values: CDR1 MNHNY, CDR2 SVGAGI (reference sequence).

The V call is TRBV28, the J call TRBJ2-3; D perhaps matches TRBD2 (7 bases). Deletions cut 2 bases from V and 0 bases from J, with 18 bases between. This CDR3 has 18 residues. Germline V gene lookup returns CDR1 MDHEN and CDR2 SYDVKM. DNA of the CDR3: TGTGCCAGCAGTTTAAGGGGGGGTGCAGGTTATAGCACAGATACGCAGTATTTT. Translating it yields CASSLRGGAGYSTDTQYF.

The chain has TRBV29-1 and TRBJ2-2; 7 positions match TRBD1. The CDR3 has 15 amino acids. Germline CDR1 reads SQVTM; CDR2 reads ANQGSEA. Germline trimming cut 4 bases from V and 4 bases from J; bases unmatched to any gene: 9. The CDR3 DNA reads as TGCAGCGTTGTAGTTACAGGGGCGGTCACCGGGGAGCTGTTTTTT. As protein: CSVVVTGAVTGELFF.

This chain joins TRBV4-3 and TRBJ1-3; TRBD1 matches at 7 bases. The CDR3 is made up of 13 amino acids. The germline V gene has CDR1 LGHNA and CDR2 YSLEER. V trimming: 4 bases; J trimming: 6 bases; junction bases outside the gene matches: 3. The CDR3 coding sequence is TGCGCCAGCAGCCCAAGGGGGCTAAACACCATATATTTT. Amino acids: CASSPRGLNTIYF.

This clonotype was seen only a few times. The chain couples TRBV12-3 or TRBV12-4 to TRBJ1-2; no definite D call. The V end lost 5 bases, the J end lost 4 bases, and 8 bases lay between the germline ends. The CDR3 contains 12 residues. CDR3 sequence reads: CASSPSGYGYTF. CDR3 nucleotides: TGTGCCAGCAGTCCCTCAGGCTATGGCTACACCTTC.

This clonotype was counted between two and nine times. This chain's CDR3 is CASSLSPGTEAFF. Written as DNA, the CDR3 is TGTGCCAGCAGTTTATCGCCCGGAACTGAAGCTTTCTTT. The chain joins TRBV27 to TRBJ1-1; D unresolved. The CDR3 sequence is 13 residues long. V shed 0 bases and J shed 5 bases, with 7 bases lying between them. Germline V gene lookup returns CDR1 MNHEY and CDR2 SMNVEV (reference sequence).

This chain uses TRBV7-2 with TRBJ1-1; D gene ambiguous. V was pared by 1 base and J by 8 bases, with 8 bases between. Per the germline V gene, CDR1 is SGHTA and CDR2 is FQGNSA. This CDR3 contains 12 residues. CDR3 bases: TGTGCCAGCAGCTTAGGGGCGGTAGAAGCTTTCTTT. Its translation: CASSLGAVEAFF.

This chain uses TRBV15 with TRBJ2-7, with a weak D call TRBD1 (6 bases). The CDR3 is made up of 15 amino acids. V shed 5 bases and J shed 1 base, with 15 bases lying between them. The germline CDR1 and CDR2 sequences are LNHNV and YYDKDF (reference sequence). This CDR3 is CATSSRWGQSYEQYF. Written as DNA, the CDR3 is TGTGCCACCAGCTCTAGATGGGGGCAGTCCTACGAGCAGTACTTC.

This clonotype has only a few counts. The chain employs TRBV4-3 and TRBJ1-6, with TRBD1 matching over 8 bases. Per the germline V gene, CDR1 is LGHNA and CDR2 is YSLEER. J lost 2 bases, V lost 2 bases, and 5 bases had no gene match. This CDR3 region has 17 residues. The DNA for the CDR3 is TGCGCCAGCAGCCAACCGACAGGGGCTACCTATAATTCACCCCTCCACTTT. It encodes CASSQPTGATYNSPLHF.

This clonotype was recorded a few times. As DNA, the CDR3 is TGCAGTGTCGAGGATAACAACTCTGGAAACACCATATATTTT. It encodes CSVEDNNSGNTIYF. V is TRBV20-1 and J is TRBJ1-3; no reliable D call. V lost 7 bases to trimming and J lost 0 bases, with 13 bases between them. Germline CDR1 DFQATT, CDR2 SNEGSKA (reference sequence). The CDR3 loop spans 14 amino acids.

V and J are TRBV4-3 and TRBJ1-4; TRBD1 is a possible D gene (5 bases). The CDR3 has 16 amino acids. CDR1 LGHNA and CDR2 YSLEER come from the germline V gene. V was shortened by 0 bases and J by 2 bases, with 10 bases between the two germline ends. As DNA, the CDR3 is TGCGCCAGCAGCCAAGATTGGGCAGGGACTAATGAAAAACTGTTTTTT. Its protein product is CASSQDWAGTNEKLFF.

This CDR3 reads CASSQEAGSTGELFF. Here the CDR3 DNA reads TGTGCCAGCAGCCAAGAGGCAGGGAGCACCGGGGAGCTGTTTTTT. The genes are TRBV3-1 and TRBJ2-2, with D perhaps being TRBD1 or TRBD2 (5 bases each). V gave up 0 bases and J gave up 4 bases, with 9 bases separating them. The germline gives CDR1 LGHDT, CDR2 YNNKEL (reference sequence). The CDR3 totals 15 residues.

In its sample, this clonotype was seen a few times. The rearrangement joins TRBV29-1 to TRBJ1-2; no clear D gene. V was pared by 3 bases and J by 6 bases, with 11 bases between. Germline V gives CDR1 SQVTM, CDR2 ANQGSEA. This CDR3 spans 12 amino acids. This chain's CDR3 is CSVDAGLDGYTF. As DNA, the CDR3 is TGCAGCGTTGATGCTGGGTTGGATGGCTACACCTTC.

The chain is built from TRBV7-2 and TRBJ1-4; no clear D gene. Germline V gene sequence: CDR1 SGHTA, CDR2 FQGNSA. V shed 2 bases and J shed 8 bases, with 6 bases lying between them. The CDR3 contains 12 residues. Here the CDR3 reads CASSLSREKLFF. In nucleotides, the CDR3 is TGTGCCAGCAGCTTATCAAGGGAAAAACTGTTTTTT.

Remarks on this clonotype: One end of the junction is discordant with germline, which a read error may explain. The chain carries TRBV29-1 and TRBJ1-1; the D gene is possibly TRBD1 (6 bases). Germline loops: CDR1 SQVTM, CDR2 ANQGSEA. The CDR3 contains 12 residues. This chain's CDR3 is CSVEDLGGDAVF. DNA of the CDR3: TGCAGCGTTGAAGATCTAGGGGGAGATGCTGTGTTT.

CDR3 DNA: TGTGCCAGCAGCCAAGATGGGGGAACGACCGGGGAGCTGTTTTTT. It codes for CASSQDGGTTGELFF. This chain links TRBV4-2 with TRBJ2-2; D tentatively fits TRBD1 or TRBD2 (5 bases each). V was cut by 0 bases and J by 5 bases, with 10 bases left in between. This CDR3 has 15 residues. Germline V gene sequence: CDR1 LGHNA, CDR2 YNFKEQ.

The chain links TRBV12-3 or TRBV12-4 to TRBJ1-2; no definite D call. The CDR3 contains 13 residues. V lost 3 bases to trimming and J lost 6 bases, with 11 bases between them. The CDR3 is CASSFSQRNGYTF. CDR3 sequence (DNA): TGTGCCAGCAGTTTCTCCCAGAGAAATGGCTACACCTTC.

The chain carries TRBV15 and TRBJ2-7; 8 nucleotides match TRBD2. V trimming: 8 bases; J trimming: 5 bases; junction bases outside the gene matches: 8. The CDR3 has 13 amino acids. Germline CDR1 and CDR2: LNHNV and YYDKDF (reference sequence). The CDR3: CATRTSLWDEQYF. The CDR3 DNA reads as TGTGCCACCCGGACTAGCTTGTGGGACGAGCAGTACTTC.

For the CDR3, the DNA is TGTGCCAGCAGCAGTGGTGGCAAAAACATTCAGTACTTC. It specifies CASSSGGKNIQYF. This chain links TRBV28 with TRBJ2-4; D gene unclear. Germline V lookup: CDR1 MDHEN, CDR2 SYDVKM. The CDR3 extends over 13 amino acids. The ends were cut back, 6 bases at V and 3 bases at J, with 9 bases in the middle. Full variable domain (outside the CDR3, taken from reference TRBV28 and TRBJ2-4): DVKVTQSSRYLVKRTGEKVFLECVQDMDHENMFWYRQDPGLGLRLIYFSYDVKMKEKGDIPEGYSVSREKKERFSLILESASTNQTSMYLCASSSGGKNIQYFGAGTRLSVL.

The chain joins TRBV28 to TRBJ1-3, with TRBD1 identical over 7 bases. The CDR3 is made up of 14 amino acids. CDR1 and CDR2 (germline): MDHEN, SYDVKM. Germline trimming cut 4 bases from V and 1 base from J; bases unmatched to any gene: 1. The CDR3 sequence is CASSSTGSGNTIYF. The CDR3 coding sequence is TGTGCCAGCAGTTCGACAGGGTCTGGAAACACCATATATTTT.

This chain connects TRBV10-3 to TRBJ1-6; D ambiguous. Germline values: CDR1 ENHRY, CDR2 SYGVKD. The CDR3 is made up of 15 amino acids. Between the trimmed V and J ends, which lost 2 bases and 7 bases, there was a span of 12 bases. CDR3 DNA sequence: TGTGCCATCAGTGAGCCCCGGCAGAGGAATTCACCCCTCCACTTT. It translates to CAISEPRQRNSPLHF.

This clonotype has just a few counts. The V gene is TRBV27, the J gene TRBJ1-1; D may be TRBD1 (5 bases). The CDR3 runs to 14 residues. Deletions cut 2 bases from V and 1 base from J, with 8 bases between. Germline V gives CDR1 MNHEY, CDR2 SMNVEV (reference sequence). The CDR3 reads CASSLRGSNTEAFF. The CDR3 nucleotides are TGTGCCAGCAGTTTACGGGGCTCGAACACTGAAGCTTTCTTT.

CDR3 nucleotide sequence: TGTGCCAGCAGCGTTACGGGCCAGAATTCACCCCTCCACTTT. Protein product: CASSVTGQNSPLHF. The rearrangement uses TRBV7-3 and TRBJ1-6; no clear D. Germline loops: CDR1 SGHTA, CDR2 FQGTGA. The CDR3 has 14 amino acids. The V gene lost 5 bases and the J gene lost 7 bases, with 12 bases spanning the gap.

Here the CDR3 DNA reads TGTGCCAGCAGTTTCCGCGCAGCAGACAGTGGCTACTATGGCTACACCTTC. Its translation is CASSFRAADSGYYGYTF. The V and J genes are TRBV27 and TRBJ1-2, with a possible D match to TRBD1 (5 bases). Germline values: CDR1 MNHEY, CDR2 SMNVEV (reference sequence). The CDR3 has 17 amino acids. The V end was cut by 3 bases, the J end by 3 bases, with 20 bases between.

This clonotype has just a few counts. The chain couples TRBV6-2 or TRBV6-3 to TRBJ1-4; D is perhaps TRBD1 (5 bases). CDR3 length: 14 amino acids. V lost 4 bases and J lost 2, with 8 bases in between. In germline, CDR1 is MNHEY, CDR2 SVGEGT. The CDR3 is CASSFPGTNEKLFF. CDR3 bases: TGTGCCAGCAGTTTCCCAGGGACTAATGAAAAACTGTTTTTT.

The V gene is TRBV28, the J gene TRBJ1-2; weak D call: TRBD1 (5 bases). The germline CDR1 and CDR2 sequences are MDHEN and SYDVKM. V was clipped by 6 bases and J by 7 bases, with 12 bases between them. CDR3 length: 12 amino acids. CDR3 nucleotides: TGTGCCAGCAGGGGCCAGGGAGGTGGCTACACCTTC. This translates into CASRGQGGGYTF.

The CDR3 nucleotides are TGTGCCAGCAGCCCCCCTGGGAATGAGCAGTTCTTC. Protein: CASSPPGNEQFF. The V and J genes are TRBV4-2 and TRBJ2-1; no clear D. Trimming removed 4 bases from V and 7 bases from J, with 8 bases in between. The CDR3 totals 12 residues. Germline-derived CDR1 and CDR2 are LGHNA and YNFKEQ.

The chain couples TRBV5-1 to TRBJ2-7; D ambiguous. The CDR3 loop spans 12 amino acids. Trimming took 4 bases from V and 5 from J, leaving 10 bases between them. Germline loops: CDR1 SGHRS, CDR2 YFSETQ. The CDR3 DNA is TGCGCCAGCAGCACCAACGAAAACGAGCAGTACTTC. Amino acids: CASSTNENEQYF.